These 23 T cell receptor beta chains were all obtained from the same sample, sequenced in a study of T-cell reconstitution after alpha-beta-depleted transplantation in children. Unique molecular identifiers featured in how the TCRbeta library was prepared. TCRdb independently ran MiXCR on the PCR reads; one entry per CDR3 protein. Of around 300,000 distinct CDR3 sequences in the sample, roughly 10% were seen once. This sample comprised peripheral blood, obtained 180 days after TCRalphabeta/CD19-depleted stem cell transplant. The receptors were gathered from a male patient between 2 and 15 years old who had a stem cell transplant for chronic granulomatous disease, so the T cells may come from the graft donor.

This clonotype was seen at least ten times. J is TRBJ2-7 and V is TRBV4-1, with 13 bases identical to TRBD2. CDR3 length equals 17 residues. CDR1 and CDR2 from the germline V gene are MGHRA and YSYEKL. V lost 0 bases to trimming and J lost 3 bases; unmatched junction nucleotides: 5. CDR3 residues: CASSQESGTSGNYEQYF. The DNA of the CDR3 is TGCGCCAGCAGCCAAGAGTCGGGGACTAGCGGGAACTACGAGCAGTACTTC.

This clonotype was recorded at least ten times. The V and J genes are TRBV11-1 and TRBJ2-5, with 7 bases lining up with TRBD2. The junction had 3 bases not matched to a gene; V was cut back by 5 bases and J by 0 bases. Germline lookup yields CDR1 SGHAT and CDR2 FQDESV (reference sequence). The CDR3 has 14 residues. The CDR3 DNA is TGTGCCAGCAGCATGCTAGCGGACCAAGAGACCCAGTACTTC. It specifies CASSMLADQETQYF.

Ten or more counts support this clonotype. J is TRBJ2-5 and V is TRBV9; 9 bases are shared with TRBD2. The CDR3 has 16 amino acids. The germline gives CDR1 SGDLS, CDR2 YYNGEE. The J segment lost 4 bases and the V segment lost 0 bases, leaving 7 bases of the junction unmatched. The CDR3 sequence: CASSVGGAGGPETQYF. The CDR3 DNA is TGTGCCAGCAGCGTAGGAGGAGCGGGAGGCCCAGAGACCCAGTACTTC. The full variable domain, with the rest looked up from reference TRBV9 and TRBJ2-5, is DSGVTQTPKHLITATGQRVTLRCSPRSGDLSVYWYQQSLDQGLQFLIQYYNGEERAKGNILERFSAQQFPDLHSELNLSSLELGDSALYFCASSVGGAGGPETQYFGPGTRLLVL.

This clonotype appeared many times. V usage is TRBV29-1 and J usage is TRBJ1-2, with 9 bases aligning to TRBD1. V shed 2 bases, J shed 12 bases, and the junction held 10 bases outside the gene matches. The CDR3 is 13 residues long. Germline CDR1 SQVTM, CDR2 ANQGSEA. The CDR3: CSVELDRGPLHTF. The CDR3 nucleotides are TGCAGCGTTGAATTGGACAGGGGTCCATTGCACACCTTC.

Comments on this clonotype: This clone may be a read error of a much larger clone one base away. The J gene is TRBJ2-5, the V gene TRBV5-1; D may be TRBD1 (6 bases). This CDR3 spans 14 amino acids. Germline-derived CDR1 and CDR2 are SGHRS and YFSETQ. Trimming shortened V by 4 bases and J by 1 base, and 11 bases separated the two germline ends. The CDR3 here is CASSQDSPQETQYF. For the CDR3, the DNA is TGCGCCAGCAGCCAGGACAGCCCCCAAGAGACCCAGTACTTC.

The chain joins TRBV7-9 to TRBJ2-1, with D perhaps matching TRBD1 or TRBD2 (5 bases each). CDR3 length equals 14 residues. The V end lost 4 bases, the J end lost 10 bases, and 17 bases lay between the germline ends. Per germline, CDR1 SEHNR and CDR2 FQNEAQ (reference sequence). The CDR3 is CASSSGSGSREQFF. CDR3 bases: TGTGCCAGCAGCTCCGGGTCAGGGAGCAGAGAGCAGTTCTTC.

This clonotype was counted at least ten times. The rearrangement uses TRBV5-6 and TRBJ2-1; D unresolved. V was clipped by 3 bases and J by 10 bases, with 11 bases between them. The V gene's germline CDR1 is SGHDT and CDR2 YYEEEE. CDR3 length equals 12 residues. CDR3 sequence reads: CASSWISGEQFF. In nucleotides, the CDR3 is TGTGCCAGCAGCTGGATCTCCGGGGAGCAGTTCTTC.

This clonotype was seen ten or more times. V and J are TRBV12-3 or TRBV12-4 and TRBJ2-4; TRBD1 matches 8 bases. The V and J ends lost 3 bases and 6 bases, in that order; junction bases with no gene match: 7. The CDR3 spans 15 residues. The chain's CDR3 is CASSFGQGGPNIQYF. The CDR3 region has the DNA TGTGCCAGCAGTTTCGGACAGGGAGGTCCAAACATTCAGTACTTC.

This clonotype is a singleton in its sample. The chain joins TRBV2 to TRBJ2-1, with a possible D match to TRBD2 (6 bases). Germline values: CDR1 SNHLY, CDR2 FYNNEI. V lost 8 bases, J lost 5 bases, and 16 bases lay in between. The CDR3 runs 14 residues. As DNA, the CDR3 is TGTGCCAGCGCGGGGACTCTGTGGAACAATGAGCAGTTCTTC. Amino acid sequence: CASAGTLWNNEQFF.

V is TRBV6-5 and J is TRBJ2-3; D ambiguous. Germline V CDR1 and CDR2: MNHEY, SVGAGI. CDR3 length: 14 amino acids. V was cut by 0 bases and J by 7 bases, with 11 bases left in between. CDR3 coding DNA: TGTGCCAGCAGTTACTCGAACGGCTGGAATACGCAGTATTTT. It codes for CASSYSNGWNTQYF.

Notes on this clonotype: This clone may be a read error of a much larger clone one base away. This chain links TRBV7-9 with TRBJ1-1; TRBD1 aligns across 9 bases. This CDR3 is built from 14 residues. CDR1 and CDR2 (germline): SEHNR, FQNEAQ (reference sequence). The CDR3 DNA sequence: TGTGCCGCCTGTGAGGACAGGGGATACACTGAAGCTCTCTTT. It is translated as CAACEDRGYTEALF.

CDR3 DNA sequence: TGTGCCAGCAGCTTACCGGGCCCCGCTGGCGAGCAGTACTTC. Encoded protein: CASSLPGPAGEQYF. The chain employs TRBV5-4 and TRBJ2-7; D not resolved. The germline V gene has CDR1 SGHNT and CDR2 YYREEE (reference sequence). CDR3 length: 14 residues. V was cut by 2 bases and J by 6 bases, with 15 bases left in between.

This clonotype has only one observation. This may arise from a read error, as a much more abundant clone is one base away. The gene calls are TRBV27 and TRBJ2-1, with D possibly TRBD1 on 5 matching bases. The CDR3 loop spans 13 amino acids. Per the germline V gene, CDR1 is MNHEY and CDR2 is SMNVEV (reference sequence). The CDR3 here is CASSFLADNEQSF. CDR3 bases: TGTGCCAGCAGTTTTCTTGCGGACAATGAGCAGTCCTTC.

Ten or more counts support this clonotype. The chain carries TRBV30 and TRBJ2-7; TRBD1 matches at 9 bases. V lost 3 bases and J lost 3; bases outside the gene matches: 12. Germline V gene lookup returns CDR1 GTSNPN and CDR2 SVGIG (reference sequence). The CDR3 contains 16 residues. This CDR3 is CAWSGYPGTGNYEQYF. CDR3 bases: TGTGCCTGGAGCGGATACCCCGGGACAGGGAACTACGAGCAGTACTTC.

This clonotype was detected many times. J is TRBJ2-5 and V is TRBV6-2 or TRBV6-3, with a possible D match to TRBD2 (7 bases). V was shortened by 5 bases and J by 4 bases, with 14 bases between the two germline ends. The germline CDR1 and CDR2 sequences are MNHEY and SVGEGT. This CDR3 region has 14 residues. The CDR3: CASSRGGTLETQYF. The CDR3 DNA follows: TGTGCCAGCAGTAGGGGGGGTACGTTAGAGACCCAGTACTTC.

This clonotype was observed at least ten times. The J gene is TRBJ2-2, the V gene TRBV7-3, with 7 bases fitting TRBD1. Germline CDR1 SGHTA, CDR2 FQGTGA. The ends lost 1 base at V and 5 bases at J; junction bases unmatched: 7. This CDR3 is built from 16 residues. CDR3 DNA sequence: TGTGCCAGCAGCTTAAGTGGGACAGTTAAGACCGGGGAGCTGTTTTTT. This sequence encodes CASSLSGTVKTGELFF.

Concerning this clonotype itself: Given a much more abundant clone one base away, this may be a read error. The chain combines TRBV12-3 or TRBV12-4 with TRBJ2-1, with unresolved D. This CDR3 region has 17 residues. As DNA, the CDR3 is TGTGCCAGTACGTCTTTGGGCGACCCCATCTCCTACAATGAGGAGTTCTTC. This gives the protein CASTSLGDPISYNEEFF.

This clonotype was counted ten times or more. The CDR3 DNA follows: TGCAGCGTTGAATCTTCGGACAGGGGGCGTGGCACTGAAGCTTTCTTT. Translated, it gives CSVESSDRGRGTEAFF. The chain carries TRBV29-1 and TRBJ1-1; 11 nucleotides match TRBD1. The CDR3 has 16 residues. V lost 2 bases, J lost 4 bases, and 9 bases stayed unmatched. CDR1 and CDR2 from the germline V gene are SQVTM and ANQGSEA.

In the case of this clonotype: One base away lies a much larger clone, so this may be a sequencing read error. The chain employs TRBV7-3 and TRBJ2-2, with TRBD1 matching 8 bases. After removal of 5 bases from V and 11 bases from J, the junction contained 4 bases not matched to a gene. Germline CDR1 SGHTA, CDR2 FQGTGA. The CDR3 length is 12 residues. In DNA form, the CDR3 reads TGTGCCAGCAGCCGACAGGGGAGCGAGCTGTTTTTT. Translated, it gives CASSRQGSELFF. The whole variable domain, remainder taken from reference TRBV7-3 and TRBJ2-2, is GAGVSQTPSNKVTEKGKYVELRCDPISGHTALYWYRQSLGQGPEFLIYFQGTGAADDSGLPNDRFFAVRPEGSVSTLKIQRTERGDSAVYLCASSRQGSELFFGEGSRLTVL.

This clonotype was detected many times. The V call is TRBV28, the J call TRBJ2-1; 9 bases map to TRBD2. The V gene's germline CDR1 is MDHEN and CDR2 SYDVKM. J gave up 5 bases and V 5 bases, and 7 bases lay outside the gene matches. The CDR3 totals 15 residues. The CDR3 reads CASSKAGGPNNEQFF. DNA for the CDR3: TGTGCCAGCAGTAAGGCGGGAGGGCCCAACAATGAGCAGTTCTTC.

This clonotype was counted at least ten times. V and J are TRBV11-3 and TRBJ2-1, with a possible D match to TRBD1 (7 bases). V lost 5 bases and J lost 12, with 23 bases in between. Germline CDR1 SGHNT, CDR2 YENEEA. This CDR3 region has 15 residues. The CDR3 loop is CASSQGGHPSVGQFF. The CDR3 DNA follows: TGTGCCAGCAGCCAGGGGGGACACCCCTCGGTTGGGCAGTTCTTC.

This clonotype occurred many times. CDR3 in DNA: TGTGCCAGCAGCTTAGTCCCTAATTCCGGCACAGATACGCAGTATTTT. It specifies CASSLVPNSGTDTQYF. V gene TRBV7-6 combines with J gene TRBJ2-3; no clear D. Trimming removed 1 base from V and 1 base from J, with 12 bases in between. The germline gives CDR1 SGHVS, CDR2 FNYEAQ. This CDR3 comprises 16 residues. The full variable domain, in which reference TRBV7-6 and TRBJ2-3 provide the parts outside the CDR3, is GAGVSQSPRYKVTKRGQDVALRCDPISGHVSLYWYRQALGQGPEFLTYFNYEAQQDKSGLPNDRFSAERPEGSISTLTIQRTEQRDSAMYRCASSLVPNSGTDTQYFGPGTRLTVL.

This clonotype was counted many times. The gene calls are TRBV18 and TRBJ1-1, with D possibly being TRBD1 (5 bases). V lost 3 bases to trimming and J lost 0 bases, with 20 bases between them. Germline CDR1 is KGHSH and CDR2 is LQKENI. The CDR3 is made up of 18 amino acids. The CDR3 spells CASSPRTISGTVNTEAFF. The CDR3 DNA reads as TGTGCCAGCTCACCGCGGACGATCTCAGGGACGGTGAACACTGAAGCTTTCTTT.